The 2 T cell receptor beta chains below were found in one sample sequenced in a study of blood T cells in healthy people across ages. Sample-barcoded 5' priming and a J-beta primer mix drove a second PCR of about 6 to 12 cycles. TCRdb analysed the 5' RACE reads with MiXCR anew, one entry per CDR3 protein. The sample includes 550,000 to 750,000 distinct CDR3 sequences, roughly 21% of them seen just once. Sequenced material: blood. Source of these receptors: a man aged 65 to 79 in good health.

In this sample, this clonotype turned up a few times. The rearrangement uses TRBV27 and TRBJ2-5; tentatively, D is TRBD1 or TRBD2 (5 bases each). Trimming pared 7 bases from V and 2 bases from J, leaving 14 bases between. The germline V gene has CDR1 MNHEY and CDR2 SMNVEV (reference sequence). This CDR3 is built from 14 residues. This CDR3 reads CASKGSHLQETQYF. As DNA, the CDR3 is TGTGCCAGCAAGGGGAGCCATTTACAAGAGACCCAGTACTTC.

The chain carries TRBV5-1 and TRBJ2-7; D is unresolved. With 4 bases removed from V and 3 bases from J, the gap between germline ends came to 11 bases. Germline V CDR1 and CDR2: SGHRS, YFSETQ. This CDR3 has 13 amino acids. CDR3 nucleotide sequence: TGCGCCAGCAGCCCCACCAATCTCTACGAGCAGTACTTC. Translated, it gives CASSPTNLYEQYF.